This T cell receptor beta chain stems from a study of T cells in Graves' hyperthyroidism and ophthalmopathy. In this sample, this clonotype turned up many times. RNA transcripts gave rise to amplified TCR beta CDR3 regions. During a first-round RT-PCR of the TCR CDR3, the HTBI primer set was used. TCRdb reprocessed the multiplex PCR reads via MiXCR and lists one record per CDR3 protein. The repertoire holds roughly 700,000 distinct CDR3 sequences, around 15% seen once, with roughly 10% in the top ten. J was trimmed by 6 bases and V by 5 bases; bases with no gene match: 0. The germline gives CDR1 DFQATT, CDR2 SNEGSKA (reference sequence). The CDR3 has 11 amino acids.

The source of this sequence is a woman between 18 and 29 years old with Graves' hyperthyroidism. The J gene is TRBJ1-5, the V gene TRBV20-1, with 8 nucleotides matching TRBD1. The sequenced sample was blood. The CDR3 DNA reads as TGCAGTGCTGGACAGGGTCAGCCCCAGCATTTT. It encodes CSAGQGQPQHF.